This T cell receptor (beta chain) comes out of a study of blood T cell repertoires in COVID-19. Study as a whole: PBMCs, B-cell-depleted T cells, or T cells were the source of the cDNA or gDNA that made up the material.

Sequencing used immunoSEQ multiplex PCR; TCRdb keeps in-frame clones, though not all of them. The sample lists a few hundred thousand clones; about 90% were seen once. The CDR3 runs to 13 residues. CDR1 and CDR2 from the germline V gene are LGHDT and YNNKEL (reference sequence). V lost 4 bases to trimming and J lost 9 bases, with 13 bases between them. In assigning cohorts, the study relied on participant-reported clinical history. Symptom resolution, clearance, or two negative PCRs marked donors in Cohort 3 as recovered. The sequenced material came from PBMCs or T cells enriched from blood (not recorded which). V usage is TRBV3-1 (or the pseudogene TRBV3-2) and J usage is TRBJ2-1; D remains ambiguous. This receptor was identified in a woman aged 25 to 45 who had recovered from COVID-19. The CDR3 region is CASSPQHTIEQFF. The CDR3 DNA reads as TGTGCCAGCAGCCCCCAACATACGATTGAGCAGTTCTTC.